Below, 2 T cell receptor beta chains from the same sample are listed, as sequenced in a study of OX40 agonist ivuxolimab in advanced cancers. Produced via immunoSEQ multiplex PCR; TCRdb's table is partial and in-frame only. The sample lists 28,000 or so clones, more than 85% occurring once. Here the sequenced sample was CD4+ or CD8+ T cells sorted from blood, taken in a trial of the OX40 agonist ivuxolimab. These TCRs come from an adult with an advanced solid tumor such as melanoma, head and neck, liver or kidney cancer.

The CDR3 protein is CASSLWVGGQGSNEQFF. CDR3 nucleotides: TGTGCCAGCAGTTTATGGGTGGGGGGACAGGGCAGTAATGAGCAGTTCTTC. The chain couples TRBV27 to TRBJ2-1; 9 bases map to TRBD1. The CDR3 sequence is 17 residues long. V lost 1 base, J lost 7 bases, and 11 bases stayed unmatched. Germline V lookup: CDR1 MNHEY, CDR2 SMNVEV (reference sequence).

The chain combines TRBV19 with TRBJ2-3; 13 nucleotides match TRBD2. The germline CDR1 and CDR2 sequences are LNHDA and SQIVND (reference sequence). This CDR3 region has 16 residues. The V gene end was trimmed by 3 bases and the J gene end by 5 bases; junction bases not matched to a gene: 5. This CDR3 is CASSIFGLAGVDTQYF. CDR3 coding DNA: TGTGCCAGTAGTATCTTCGGACTAGCGGGAGTAGATACGCAGTATTTT.